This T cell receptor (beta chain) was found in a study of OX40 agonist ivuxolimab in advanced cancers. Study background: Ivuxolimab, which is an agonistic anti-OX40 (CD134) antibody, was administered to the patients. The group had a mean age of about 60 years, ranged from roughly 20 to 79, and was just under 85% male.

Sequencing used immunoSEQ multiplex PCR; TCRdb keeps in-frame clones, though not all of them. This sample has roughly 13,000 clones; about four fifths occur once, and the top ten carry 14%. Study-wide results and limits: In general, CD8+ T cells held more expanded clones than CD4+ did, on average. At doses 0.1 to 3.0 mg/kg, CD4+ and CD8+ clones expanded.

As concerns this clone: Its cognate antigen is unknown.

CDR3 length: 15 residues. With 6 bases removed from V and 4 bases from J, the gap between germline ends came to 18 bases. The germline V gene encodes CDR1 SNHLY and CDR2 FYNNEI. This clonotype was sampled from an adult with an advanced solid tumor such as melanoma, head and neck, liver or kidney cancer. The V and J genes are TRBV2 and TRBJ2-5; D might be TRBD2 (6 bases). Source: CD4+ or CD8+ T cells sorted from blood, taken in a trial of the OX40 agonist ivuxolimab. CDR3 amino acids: CASRALAGRLETQYF. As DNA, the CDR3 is TGTGCCAGCAGGGCCTTGGCGGGGCGGTTAGAGACCCAGTACTTC.